The clone carrying this T cell receptor beta chain was seen at least ten times. Its antigen is undetermined. This specimen belongs to a study of T cells in Graves' hyperthyroidism and ophthalmopathy. Findings and limits, study-wide: Through a model of 13 V-J features, ophthalmopathy was separated from stable hyperthyroidism. Blood also showed most of the thyroid clonotypes that were expanded above 0.001.

The germline gives CDR1 SNHLY, CDR2 FYNNEI. The CDR3 length is 15 residues. Between the trimmed V and J ends, which lost 6 bases and 0 bases, there was a span of 12 bases. From RNA transcripts, TCR beta CDR3 regions were amplified. First-round RT-PCR targeting the TCR CDR3 was performed with the HTBI primer set. TCRdb recomputed calls from the multiplex PCR reads with MiXCR, one row per CDR3 protein. Altogether about 620,000 distinct CDR3 sequences are present, 15% to 20% being singletons, with the ten largest covering 3% to 4%. Thyroid ultrasound, orbital computed tomography, clinical symptoms, and serum thyroxine and TRAb underpinned diagnoses.

This TCR was sampled from a woman in her twenties or thirties with Graves' hyperthyroidism. The chain joins TRBV2 to TRBJ2-1, with D possibly TRBD1 on 6 matching bases. The specimen was blood. CDR3 in DNA: TGTGCCAGCAGGCCACAGGGAAGCTCCTACAATGAGCAGTTCTTC. This translates into CASRPQGSSYNEQFF.